These 6 T cell receptor beta chains were sequenced from one sample in a study of blood T cell repertoires in COVID-19. Sequenced by immunoSEQ multiplex PCR; TCRdb stores in-frame clones only, minus some. The repertoire consists of roughly 380,000 clones, with approximately 77% occurring once and the leading ten covering 1.1%. Material for sequencing was peripheral blood. These receptors all come from a human donor with acute or convalescent COVID-19. The donor label of this sample is uncertain.

This clone has a handful of counts. This chain joins TRBV2 and TRBJ2-5; 9 positions agree with TRBD1. The CDR3 runs to 15 residues. The germline CDR1 and CDR2 sequences are SNHLY and FYNNEI. The J segment lost 5 bases and the V segment lost 6 bases, leaving 10 bases of the junction unmatched. Here the CDR3 reads CASSPEQGARETQYF. CDR3 nucleotide sequence: TGTGCCAGCAGCCCGGAACAGGGGGCGCGTGAGACCCAGTACTTC.

This chain joins TRBV5-4 and TRBJ2-3; 9 nucleotides align to TRBD1. This CDR3 is built from 15 residues. The ends lost 3 bases at V and 0 bases at J; junction bases unmatched: 2. The germline CDR1 and CDR2 sequences are SGHNT and YYREEE (reference sequence). CDR3 coding DNA: TGTGCCAGCAGCTCCGGGACAGGGAGCACAGATACGCAGTATTTT. The encoded protein is CASSSGTGSTDTQYF. The entire variable domain, with the rest obtained from reference TRBV5-4 and TRBJ2-3, is as follows: ETGVTQSPTHLIKTRGQQVTLRCSSQSGHNTVSWYQQALGQGPQFIFQYYREEENGRGNFPPRFSGLQFPNYSSELNVNALELDDSALYLCASSSGTGSTDTQYFGPGTRLTVL.

The chain joins TRBV5-6 to TRBJ1-2; TRBD1 matches at 8 bases. This CDR3 region has 15 residues. After removal of 4 bases from V and 7 bases from J, the junction contained 12 bases not matched to a gene. The germline V gene has CDR1 SGHDT and CDR2 YYEEEE. CDR3 sequence: CASSLARRGQGGYTF. The CDR3 bases are TGTGCCAGCAGCCTTGCACGCAGGGGGCAGGGTGGCTACACCTTC.

The chain links TRBV18 to TRBJ2-7, with D unresolved. V was clipped by 3 bases and J by 6 bases, with 18 bases between them. The germline V gene encodes CDR1 KGHSH and CDR2 LQKENI. The CDR3 loop spans 15 amino acids. The CDR3 nucleotides read TGTGCCAGCTCACCGCAGGTATCACCAGCCGGCGAGCAGTACTTC. This codes for CASSPQVSPAGEQYF.

This chain links TRBV6-5 with TRBJ1-1, with D uncertain. Trimming removed 6 bases from V and 2 bases from J, with 7 bases in between. The germline gives CDR1 MNHEY, CDR2 SVGAGI. The CDR3 has 12 residues. In nucleotides, the CDR3 is TGTGCCAGCAGGCTTAGTAACACTGAAGCTTTCTTT. Protein: CASRLSNTEAFF.

CDR3 protein: CASSPETGAEAFF. CDR3 coding DNA: TGCGCCAGCAGCCCCGAGACAGGGGCCGAAGCTTTCTTT. J is TRBJ1-1 and V is TRBV5-1; 8 bases align to TRBD1. The length of the CDR3 is 13 residues. The V gene's germline CDR1 is SGHRS and CDR2 YFSETQ. Trimming removed 4 bases from V and 8 bases from J; junction bases left unmatched: 7.